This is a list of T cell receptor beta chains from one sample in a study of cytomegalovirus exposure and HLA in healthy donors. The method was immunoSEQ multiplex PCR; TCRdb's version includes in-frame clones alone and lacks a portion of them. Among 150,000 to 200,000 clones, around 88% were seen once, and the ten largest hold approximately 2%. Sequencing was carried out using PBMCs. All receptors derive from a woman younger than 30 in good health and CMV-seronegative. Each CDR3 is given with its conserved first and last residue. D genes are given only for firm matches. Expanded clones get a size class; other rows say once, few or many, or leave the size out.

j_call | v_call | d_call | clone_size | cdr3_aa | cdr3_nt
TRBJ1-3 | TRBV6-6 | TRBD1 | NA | CASSYSPDRPGNTIYF | TGTGCCAGCAGTTACTCGCCGGACAGGCCTGGAAACACCATATATTTT
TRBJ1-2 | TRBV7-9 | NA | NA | CASSLTSVQIYGYTF | TGTGCCAGCAGCTTAACGTCAGTCCAGATATATGGCTACACCTTC
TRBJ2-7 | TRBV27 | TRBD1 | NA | CASSLSAGGVDEQYF | TGTGCCAGCAGTTTATCGGCAGGGGGCGTCGACGAGCAGTACTTC
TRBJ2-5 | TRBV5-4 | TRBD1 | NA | CASSLLWGDRGETQYF | TGTGCCAGCAGCTTGTTATGGGGAGACAGGGGAGAGACCCAGTACTTC
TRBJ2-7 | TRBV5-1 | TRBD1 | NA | CASSPGQGAYEQYF | TGCGCCAGCAGCCCCGGACAGGGGGCCTACGAGCAGTACTTC
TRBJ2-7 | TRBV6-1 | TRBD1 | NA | CASHDRVDYEQYF | TGTGCCAGCCATGACAGGGTAGACTACGAGCAGTACTTC
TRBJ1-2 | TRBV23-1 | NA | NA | CASTLDRTNYGYTF | TGCGCCAGCACCCTAGACAGGACTAACTATGGCTACACCTTC
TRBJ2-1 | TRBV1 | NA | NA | CTSSHGLAGAIEQFF | TGCACCAGCAGCCACGGCCTGGCGGGAGCTATTGAGCAGTTCTTC
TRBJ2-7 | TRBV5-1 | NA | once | CASSLGGRYEQYF | TGCGCCAGCAGCTTGGGGGGGCGTTACGAGCAGTACTTC
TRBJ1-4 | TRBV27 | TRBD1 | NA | CASSPSQGETNEKLFF | TGTGCCAGCAGTCCCTCTCAGGGGGAAACTAATGAAAAACTGTTTTTT
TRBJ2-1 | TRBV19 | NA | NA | CASTPTRTNEQFF | TGTGCCAGTACCCCGACTAGGACGAATGAGCAGTTCTTC
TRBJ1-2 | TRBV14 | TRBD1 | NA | CASSSKGTGGIDGYTF | TGTGCCAGCAGCTCCAAGGGGACAGGGGGAATCGATGGCTACACCTTC
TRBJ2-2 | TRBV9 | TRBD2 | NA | CASSVGERGGITGELFF | TGTGCCAGCAGCGTAGGGGAGCGGGGGGGCATCACCGGGGAGCTGTTTTTT